The 5 T cell receptor beta chains reported below all come from one sample, sequenced in a study of T cells after yellow fever vaccination. TCRdb processed the 5' RACE reads anew with MiXCR; each CDR3 protein has one entry. Of about 350,000 distinct CDR3 sequences listed, roughly 4.3% are singletons. The sequencing used PBMCs, collected 5 days after the yellow fever booster vaccination. Receptors originate from a man younger than 35 who received the YFV17D yellow fever vaccine.

V is TRBV27 and J is TRBJ1-1; D possibly corresponds to TRBD1 (6 bases). The V and J ends lost 2 bases and 4 bases respectively, with 14 bases between them. This CDR3 has 15 amino acids. Germline assignment: CDR1 MNHEY and CDR2 SMNVEV (reference sequence). The CDR3: CASSLNPQGRTEAFF. Written as DNA, the CDR3 is TGTGCCAGCAGTTTAAATCCCCAGGGGCGCACTGAAGCTTTCTTT.

In its sample, this clonotype was seen a few times. J is TRBJ2-1 and V is TRBV11-1, with D unresolved. V was trimmed by 5 bases and J by 6 bases, leaving 8 bases between them. Germline lookup yields CDR1 SGHAT and CDR2 FQDESV (reference sequence). This CDR3 is 12 amino acids long. Here the CDR3 DNA reads TGTGCCAGCAGCCAGTCCGGCAATGAGCAGTTCTTC. Encoded protein: CASSQSGNEQFF.

This clonotype occurred many times. The chain joins TRBV7-3 to TRBJ2-7; a possible D gene is TRBD2 (5 bases). The CDR3 totals 15 residues. V shed 2 bases and J shed 5 bases, with 16 bases lying between them. Germline CDR1 reads SGHTA; CDR2 reads FQGTGA. The CDR3 sequence: CASSLDGVPGHEQYF. The CDR3 DNA sequence: TGTGCCAGCAGCTTAGACGGGGTCCCGGGCCACGAGCAGTACTTC.

The rearrangement links TRBV27 to TRBJ2-3; D is unclear. V lost 10 bases, J lost 5 bases, and 16 bases lay in between. The CDR3 is made up of 13 amino acids. From germline, CDR1 is MNHEY and CDR2 SMNVEV (reference sequence). DNA of the CDR3: TGTGCCAATGCCGGGTGTGGTTTAGATACGCAGTATTTT. Its protein product is CANAGCGLDTQYF.

Here the CDR3 reads CASTHRGRNTEAFF. The CDR3 nucleotides are TGTGCCAGCACACACAGGGGGCGGAACACTGAAGCTTTCTTT. The V call is TRBV12-3 or TRBV12-4, the J call TRBJ1-1; 9 bases are shared with TRBD1. The V segment lost 7 bases and the J segment 1 base; nucleotides outside the gene matches: 4. The CDR3 runs 14 residues.